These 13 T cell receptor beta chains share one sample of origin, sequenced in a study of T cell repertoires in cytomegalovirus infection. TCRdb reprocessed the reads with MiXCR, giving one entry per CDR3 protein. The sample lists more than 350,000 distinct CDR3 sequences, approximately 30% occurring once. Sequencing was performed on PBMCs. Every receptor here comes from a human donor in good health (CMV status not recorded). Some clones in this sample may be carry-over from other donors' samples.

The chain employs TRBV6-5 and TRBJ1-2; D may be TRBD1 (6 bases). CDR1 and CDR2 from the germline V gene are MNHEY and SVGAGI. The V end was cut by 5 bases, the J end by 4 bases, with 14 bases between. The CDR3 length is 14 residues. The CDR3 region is CASSSPGQIYGYTF. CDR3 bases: TGTGCCAGCAGTAGCCCCGGACAGATCTATGGCTACACCTTC.

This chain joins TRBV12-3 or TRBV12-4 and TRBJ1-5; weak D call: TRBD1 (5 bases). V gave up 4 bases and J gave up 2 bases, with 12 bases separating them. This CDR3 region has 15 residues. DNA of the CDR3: TGTGCCAGCAGTTCCCCCGGCAGGGGCAATCAGCCCCAGCATTTT. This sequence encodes CASSSPGRGNQPQHF.

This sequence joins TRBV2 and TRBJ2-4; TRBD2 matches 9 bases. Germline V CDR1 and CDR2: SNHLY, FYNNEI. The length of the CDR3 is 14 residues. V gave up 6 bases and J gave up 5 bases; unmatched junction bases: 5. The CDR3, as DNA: TGTGCCAGCAGCCCTAGCGGGGTACAAAACATTCAGTACTTC. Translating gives CASSPSGVQNIQYF.

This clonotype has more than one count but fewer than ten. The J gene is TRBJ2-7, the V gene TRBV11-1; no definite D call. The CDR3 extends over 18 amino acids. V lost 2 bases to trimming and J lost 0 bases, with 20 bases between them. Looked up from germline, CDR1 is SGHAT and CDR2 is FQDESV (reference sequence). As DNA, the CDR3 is TGTGCCAGCAGCTTACATCGGGTGGACGGCCTCCCCTCCTACGAGCAGTACTTC. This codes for CASSLHRVDGLPSYEQYF. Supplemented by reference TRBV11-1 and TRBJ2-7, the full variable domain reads EAEVAQSPRYKITEKSQAVAFWCDPISGHATLYWYRQILGQGPELLVQFQDESVVDDSQLPKDRFSAERLKGVDSTLKIQPAELGDSAMYLCASSLHRVDGLPSYEQYFGPGTRLTVT.

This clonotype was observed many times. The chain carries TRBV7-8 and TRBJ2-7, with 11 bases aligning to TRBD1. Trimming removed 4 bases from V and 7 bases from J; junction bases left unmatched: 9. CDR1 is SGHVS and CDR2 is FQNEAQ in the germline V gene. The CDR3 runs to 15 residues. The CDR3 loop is CASSSSGTGGGEQYF. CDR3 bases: TGTGCCAGCAGCTCCTCCGGGACAGGGGGGGGAGAGCAGTACTTC.

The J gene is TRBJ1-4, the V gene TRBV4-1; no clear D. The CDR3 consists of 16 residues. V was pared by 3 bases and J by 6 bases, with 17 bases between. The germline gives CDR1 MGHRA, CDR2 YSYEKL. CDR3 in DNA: TGCGCCAGCAGCCACCCCCCGGGCAGGTACCATGAAAAACTGTTTTTT. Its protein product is CASSHPPGRYHEKLFF.

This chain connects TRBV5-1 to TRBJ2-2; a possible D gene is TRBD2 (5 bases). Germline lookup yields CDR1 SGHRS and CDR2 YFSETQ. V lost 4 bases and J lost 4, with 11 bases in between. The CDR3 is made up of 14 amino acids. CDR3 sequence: CASSPDGGTGELFF. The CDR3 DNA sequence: TGCGCCAGCAGCCCGGACGGAGGCACCGGGGAGCTGTTTTTT.

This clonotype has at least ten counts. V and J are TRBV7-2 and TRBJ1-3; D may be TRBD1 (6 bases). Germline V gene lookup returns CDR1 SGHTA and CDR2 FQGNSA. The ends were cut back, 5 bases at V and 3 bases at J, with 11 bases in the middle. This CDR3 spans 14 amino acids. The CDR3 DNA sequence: TGTGCCAGCAGCCAGGGGAGTGATGGAAACACCATATATTTT. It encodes CASSQGSDGNTIYF.

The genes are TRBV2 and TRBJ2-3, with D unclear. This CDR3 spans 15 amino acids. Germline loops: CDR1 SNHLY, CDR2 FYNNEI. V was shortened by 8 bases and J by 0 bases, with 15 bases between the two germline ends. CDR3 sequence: CASQRRYSSTDTQYF. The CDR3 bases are TGTGCCAGCCAACGACGCTACTCTAGCACAGATACGCAGTATTTT. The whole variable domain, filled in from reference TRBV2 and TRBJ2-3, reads EPEVTQTPSHQVTQMGQEVILRCVPISNHLYFYWYRQILGQKVEFLVSFYNNEISEKSEIFDDQFSVERPDGSNFTLKIRSTKLEDSAMYFCASQRRYSSTDTQYFGPGTRLTVL.

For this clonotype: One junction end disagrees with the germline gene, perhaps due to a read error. CDR3 nucleotides: TGTGCCAGCACCTCTGAAGCGGGGGGGAATGGGCAGTTCTTC. Protein: CASTSEAGGNGQFF. The chain links TRBV11-2 to TRBJ2-1, with 10 positions matching TRBD2. Germline CDR1 and CDR2: SGHAT and FQNNGV. This CDR3 spans 14 amino acids.

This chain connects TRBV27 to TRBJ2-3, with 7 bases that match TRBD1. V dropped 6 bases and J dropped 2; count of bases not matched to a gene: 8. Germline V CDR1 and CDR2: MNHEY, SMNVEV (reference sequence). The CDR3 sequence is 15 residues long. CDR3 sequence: CASRTRDRITDTQYF. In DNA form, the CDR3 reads TGTGCCAGCAGGACCCGGGACAGAATCACAGATACGCAGTATTTT.

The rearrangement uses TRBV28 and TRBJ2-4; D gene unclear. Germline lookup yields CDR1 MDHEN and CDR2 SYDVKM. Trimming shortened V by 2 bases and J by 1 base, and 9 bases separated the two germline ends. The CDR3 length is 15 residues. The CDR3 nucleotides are TGTGCCAGCAGTTTAGGGCGGCCGGCCAAAAACATTCAGTACTTC. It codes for CASSLGRPAKNIQYF.

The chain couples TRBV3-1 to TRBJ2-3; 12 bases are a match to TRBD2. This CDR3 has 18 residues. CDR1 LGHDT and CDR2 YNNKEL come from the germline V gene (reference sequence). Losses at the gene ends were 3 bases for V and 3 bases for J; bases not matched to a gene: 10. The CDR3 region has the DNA TGTGCCAGCAGCCATCTCATGACTAGCGGGGGAAGGACAGATACGCAGTATTTT. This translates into CASSHLMTSGGRTDTQYF.